Below are 6 T cell receptor beta chains sequenced from a single sample in a study of control samples from healthy donors and cancer patients. Clones were read by immunoSEQ multiplex PCR, and TCRdb kept only the in-frame ones, dropping some. The top ten hold about 12% of the sample, which has 55,000 to 65,000 clones, approximately 87% seen once. The material sequenced was PBMCs. These receptors all come from a woman in her sixties or seventies with lung cancer.

This chain joins TRBV18 and TRBJ1-4; weak D call: TRBD1 (6 bases). The germline V gene has CDR1 KGHSH and CDR2 LQKENI. V lost 4 bases and J lost 6, with 12 bases in between. This CDR3 has 14 amino acids. CDR3 region: CASSQAGADEKLFF. The CDR3 nucleotides are TGTGCCAGCTCACAAGCAGGGGCCGATGAAAAACTGTTTTTT.

The CDR3 nucleotides are TGTGCCAGCAGCCGTAACACGGGTTACGAGCAGTACTTC. Protein product: CASSRNTGYEQYF. This rearrangement joins TRBV7-6 to TRBJ2-7; D gene uncertain. With 5 bases removed from V and 4 bases from J, the gap between germline ends came to 12 bases. The CDR3 is 13 residues long. Germline loops: CDR1 SGHVS, CDR2 FNYEAQ.

The rearrangement joins TRBV6-5 to TRBJ2-3; TRBD1 matches at 11 bases. The V and J ends lost 8 bases and 4 bases, in that order; junction bases with no gene match: 5. CDR1 and CDR2 (germline): MNHEY, SVGAGI. The CDR3 is made up of 14 amino acids. CDR3 sequence reads: CASSWTGGSDTQYF. As DNA, the CDR3 is TGTGCCAGCTCATGGACAGGGGGCTCAGATACGCAGTATTTT.

DNA of the CDR3: TGCGCCAGCAGCTTGGTATTGGGCATGAACACTGAAGCTTTCTTT. It specifies CASSLVLGMNTEAFF. The gene calls are TRBV5-1 and TRBJ1-1; D is unclear. The germline CDR1 and CDR2 sequences are SGHRS and YFSETQ. This CDR3 comprises 15 residues. V lost 0 bases to trimming and J lost 0 bases, with 9 bases between them.

CDR3 amino acids: CASSLEAGNTIYF. The CDR3 nucleotides are TGTGCCAGCAGCTTAGAGGCTGGAAACACCATATATTTT. This chain joins TRBV11-2 and TRBJ1-3; D gene unclear. The germline V and J ends were trimmed by 0 bases and 2 bases, with 2 bases remaining between them. The CDR3 covers 13 residues. Germline lookup yields CDR1 SGHAT and CDR2 FQNNGV.

CDR3 residues: CASSPRGASGETQYF. The CDR3 DNA reads as TGTGCCAGCAGCCCCCGGGGAGCAAGCGGGGAGACCCAGTACTTC. V and J are TRBV7-2 and TRBJ2-5; D may be TRBD2 (6 bases). Trimming took off 5 bases at V and 5 bases at J, with 18 bases between the two ends. CDR3 length: 15 residues. In germline, CDR1 is SGHTA, CDR2 FQGNSA.